This TCR beta chain emerged from a study of cytomegalovirus exposure and HLA in healthy donors. Concerning this clone itself: The antigen is not known.

The study's findings and limits: Reported results showed that the classifier diagnosed cytomegalovirus status with high specificity and sensitivity. Later, an analysis found that common viral pathogens appeared to be linked with several of the most significant clusters.

CDR1 is SQVTM and CDR2 is ANQGSEA in the germline V gene. The CDR3 is made up of 12 amino acids. V was trimmed by 6 bases and J by 5 bases, leaving 13 bases between them. The PCR used 60 Vbeta and 13 Jbeta primers. Clones were read by immunoSEQ multiplex PCR, and TCRdb kept only the in-frame ones, dropping some. The sample lists about 210,000 clones; almost 80% were seen once. The chain recombines TRBV29-1 with TRBJ1-1, with D unresolved. The sequence was obtained from a male donor in good health and CMV-seronegative. Sequences were obtained from PBMCs. The CDR3 region is CSVHVRETEAFF. The CDR3 nucleotides read TGCAGCGTCCACGTTAGGGAGACTGAAGCTTTCTTT.